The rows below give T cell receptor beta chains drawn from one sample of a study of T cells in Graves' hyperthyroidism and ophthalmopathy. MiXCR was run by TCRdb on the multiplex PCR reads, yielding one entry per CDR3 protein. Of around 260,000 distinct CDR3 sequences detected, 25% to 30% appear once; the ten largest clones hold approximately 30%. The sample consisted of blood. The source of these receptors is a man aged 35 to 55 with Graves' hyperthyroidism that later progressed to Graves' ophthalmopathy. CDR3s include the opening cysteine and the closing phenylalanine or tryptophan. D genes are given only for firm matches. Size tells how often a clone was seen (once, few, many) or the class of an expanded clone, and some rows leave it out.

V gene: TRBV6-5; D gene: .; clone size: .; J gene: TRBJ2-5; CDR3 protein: CASALGRETQYF; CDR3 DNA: TGTGCCAGTGCCCTAGGTAGAGAGACCCAGTACTTC
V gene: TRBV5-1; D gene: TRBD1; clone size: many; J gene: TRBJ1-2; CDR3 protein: CASSMTGNYGYTF; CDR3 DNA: TGCGCCAGCAGCATGACAGGGAACTATGGCTACACCTTC
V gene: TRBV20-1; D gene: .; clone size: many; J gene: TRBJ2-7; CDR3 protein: CSAQDSLSNEQYF; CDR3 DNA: TGCAGTGCCCAGGACAGCCTTTCGAACGAGCAGTACTTC
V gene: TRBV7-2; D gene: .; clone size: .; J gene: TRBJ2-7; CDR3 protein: CASSPRSYGGEQYF; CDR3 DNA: TGTGCCAGCAGCCCACGCTCCTACGGCGGGGAGCAGTACTTC
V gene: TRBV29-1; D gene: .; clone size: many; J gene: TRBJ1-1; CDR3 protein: CATTDLNTEAFF; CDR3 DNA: TGCGCCACGACAGACCTGAACACTGAAGCTTTCTTT
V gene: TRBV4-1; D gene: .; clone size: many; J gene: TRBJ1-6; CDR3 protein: CASSHGYKDSPLHF; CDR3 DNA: TGCGCCAGCAGCCACGGATACAAGGATTCACCCCTCCACTTT
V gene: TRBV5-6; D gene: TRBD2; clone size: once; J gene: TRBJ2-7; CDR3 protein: CASSLVSGLAAGEQYF; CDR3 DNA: TGTGCCAGCAGCTTGGTATCGGGACTAGCGGCTGGGGAGCAGTACTTC
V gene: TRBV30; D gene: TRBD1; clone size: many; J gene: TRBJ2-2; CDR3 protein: CAWSTHRGTGELFF; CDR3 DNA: TGTGCCTGGAGTACCCACAGGGGCACCGGGGAGCTGTTTTTT
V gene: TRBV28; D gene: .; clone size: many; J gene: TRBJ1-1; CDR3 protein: CASRRGRYTEAFF; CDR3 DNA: TGTGCCAGCAGAAGGGGACGGTACACTGAAGCTTTCTTT
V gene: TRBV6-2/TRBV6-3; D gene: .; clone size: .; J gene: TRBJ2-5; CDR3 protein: CAGSRLGTVQETQYF; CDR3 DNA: TGTGCCGGTTCGCGCCTTGGGACGGTACAAGAGACCCAGTACTTC
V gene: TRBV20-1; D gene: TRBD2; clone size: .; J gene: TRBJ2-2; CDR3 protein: CSAMTSGRRTGELFF; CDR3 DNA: TGCAGTGCTATGACTAGCGGAAGGCGGACCGGGGAGCTGTTTTTT
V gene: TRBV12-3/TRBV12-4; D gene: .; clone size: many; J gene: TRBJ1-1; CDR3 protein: CASSFTARNTEAFF; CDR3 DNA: TGTGCCAGCAGTTTCACAGCAAGGAACACTGAAGCTTTCTTT
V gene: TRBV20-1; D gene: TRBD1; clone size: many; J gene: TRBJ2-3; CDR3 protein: CSASGHATGPIFTADTQYF; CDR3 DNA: TGCAGTGCTAGTGGTCACGCGACAGGGCCTATCTTCACGGCAGATACGCAGTATTTT
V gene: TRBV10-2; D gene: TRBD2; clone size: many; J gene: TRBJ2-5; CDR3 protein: CASSESTGKRGLQETQYF; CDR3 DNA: TGCGCCAGCAGTGAGTCGACTGGGAAGCGGGGCCTCCAAGAGACCCAGTACTTC
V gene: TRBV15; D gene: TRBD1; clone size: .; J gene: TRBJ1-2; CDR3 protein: CATSRDRGPSGYTF; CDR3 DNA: TGTGCCACCAGCAGGGACAGGGGGCCGTCAGGCTACACCTTC
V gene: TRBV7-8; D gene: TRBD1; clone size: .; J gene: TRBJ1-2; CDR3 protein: CASSSQGVPTSYGYTF; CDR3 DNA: TGTGCCAGCAGCTCACAGGGGGTTCCCACTAGTTATGGCTACACCTTC
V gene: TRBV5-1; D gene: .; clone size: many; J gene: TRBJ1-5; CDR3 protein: CASSLLLLAGRLNQPQHF; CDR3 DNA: TGCGCCAGCAGCTTGTTACTCTTGGCGGGACGGTTAAATCAGCCCCAGCATTTT
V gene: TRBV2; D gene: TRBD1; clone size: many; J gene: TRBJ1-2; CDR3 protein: CAKIRDSAGYTF; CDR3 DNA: TGTGCCAAGATCCGGGACAGCGCTGGCTACACCTTC